This T cell receptor (beta chain) was observed in a study of tumor-infiltrating lymphocytes in oesophageal squamous cell carcinoma. The CDR3 covers 14 residues. Germline trimming cut 5 bases from V and 5 bases from J; bases unmatched to any gene: 5. Germline assignment: CDR1 SEHNR and CDR2 FQNEAQ (reference sequence). TCRdb reprocessed the PCR reads via MiXCR and lists one record per CDR3 protein. This table has about 13,000 distinct CDR3 sequences, roughly 51% appearing once. The source of this sequence is a male donor with esophageal squamous cell carcinoma. Sequencing used esophageal tumor tissue. The chain has TRBV7-9 and TRBJ1-1; 10 bases map to TRBD1. CDR3 in DNA: TGTGCCAGCAGCCGGATGGACAGGGGGACTGAAGCTTTCTTT. Translating it yields CASSRMDRGTEAFF.